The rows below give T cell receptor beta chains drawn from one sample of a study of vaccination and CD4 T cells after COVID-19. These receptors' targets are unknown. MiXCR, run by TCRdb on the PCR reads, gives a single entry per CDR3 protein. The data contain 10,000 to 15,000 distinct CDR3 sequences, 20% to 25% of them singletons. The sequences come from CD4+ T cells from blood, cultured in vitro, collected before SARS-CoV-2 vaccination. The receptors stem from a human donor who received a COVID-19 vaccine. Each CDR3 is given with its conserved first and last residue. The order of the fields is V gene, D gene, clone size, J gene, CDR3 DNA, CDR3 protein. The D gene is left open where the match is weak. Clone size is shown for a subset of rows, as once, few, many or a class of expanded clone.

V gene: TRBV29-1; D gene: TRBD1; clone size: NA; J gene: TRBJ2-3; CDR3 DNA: TGCAGCGCTGACAGGGGAGGCACAGATACGCAGTATTTT; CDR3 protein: CSADRGGTDTQYF
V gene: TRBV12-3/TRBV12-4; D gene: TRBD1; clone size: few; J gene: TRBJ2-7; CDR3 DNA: TGTGCCAGCAGTTTAGGAGGAGGGACAGGGGCGGACGAGCAGTACTTC; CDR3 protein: CASSLGGGTGADEQYF
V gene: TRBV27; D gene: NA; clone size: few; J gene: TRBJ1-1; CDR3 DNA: TGTGCCAGCAGTTTGGGGACCAACACTGAAGCTTTCTTT; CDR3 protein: CASSLGTNTEAFF
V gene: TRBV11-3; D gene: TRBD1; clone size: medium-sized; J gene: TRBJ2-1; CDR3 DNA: TGTGCCAGCAGCTTAGACCGACAGGGGTCCAATGAGCAGTTCTTC; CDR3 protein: CASSLDRQGSNEQFF
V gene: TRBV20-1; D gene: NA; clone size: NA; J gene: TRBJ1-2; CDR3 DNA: TGCAGTGCTAGAGATTTTGGTAAGGGGATAGAAGATGGCTACACCTTC; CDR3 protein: CSARDFGKGIEDGYTF
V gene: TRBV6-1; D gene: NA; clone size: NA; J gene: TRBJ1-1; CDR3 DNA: TGTGCCAGCAGCCGTCTCAACACTGAAGCTTTCTTT; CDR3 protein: CASSRLNTEAFF
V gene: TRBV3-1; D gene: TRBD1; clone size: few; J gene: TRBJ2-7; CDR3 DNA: TGTGCCAGCAGGTATACCCGGGACAGGGTGGGCGAGCAGTACTTC; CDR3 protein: CASRYTRDRVGEQYF
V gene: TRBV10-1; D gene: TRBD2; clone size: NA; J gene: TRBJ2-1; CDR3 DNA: TGCGCCAGCAGTGAGTCCCTGAGTAGCGGGGTGGACAATGAGCAGTTCTTC; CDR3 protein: CASSESLSSGVDNEQFF
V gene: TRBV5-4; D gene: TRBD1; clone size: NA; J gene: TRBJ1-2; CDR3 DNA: TGTGCCAGCAGCTTGGAACCGGGACAGGGGGCTCGCTATGGCTACACCTTC; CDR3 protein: CASSLEPGQGARYGYTF
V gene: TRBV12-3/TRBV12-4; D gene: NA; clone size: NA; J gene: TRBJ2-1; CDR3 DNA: TGTGCCAGCAGCCTTGGGCGGGATGAGCAGTTCTTC; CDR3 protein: CASSLGRDEQFF
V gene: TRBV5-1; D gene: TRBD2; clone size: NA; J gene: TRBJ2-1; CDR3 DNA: TGCGCCAGCAGCCTAAGAGCTAGCGGGGGGGTTGATGAGCAGTTCTTC; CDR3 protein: CASSLRASGGVDEQFF
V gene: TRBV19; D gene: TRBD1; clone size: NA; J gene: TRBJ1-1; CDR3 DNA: TGTGCCAGTAGTATAAAAGGGGGCGACACTGAAGCTTTCTTT; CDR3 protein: CASSIKGGDTEAFF
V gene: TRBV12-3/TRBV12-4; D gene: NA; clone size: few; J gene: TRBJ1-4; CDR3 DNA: TGTGCCAGCGCAGGGGATGAAAAACTGTTTTTT; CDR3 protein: CASAGDEKLFF
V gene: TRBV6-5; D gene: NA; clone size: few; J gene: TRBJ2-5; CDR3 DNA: TGTGCCAGCAGTTACGGGGTCCGAGAGACCCAGTACTTC; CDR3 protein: CASSYGVRETQYF
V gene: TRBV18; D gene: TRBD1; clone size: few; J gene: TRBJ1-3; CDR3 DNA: TGTGCCAGCTCACCATCGACAGGGGGTACTATGAGCTCTGGAAACACCATATATTTT; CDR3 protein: CASSPSTGGTMSSGNTIYF
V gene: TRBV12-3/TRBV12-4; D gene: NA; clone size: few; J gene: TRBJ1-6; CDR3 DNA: TGTGCCAGCAGTTTAGCGGATGGTGCCCGGCTTAATTCACCCCTCCACTTT; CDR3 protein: CASSLADGARLNSPLHF
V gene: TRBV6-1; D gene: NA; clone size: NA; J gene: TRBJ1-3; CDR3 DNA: TGTGCCAGCAGAGCTTCAGGAAACACCATATATTTT; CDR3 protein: CASRASGNTIYF
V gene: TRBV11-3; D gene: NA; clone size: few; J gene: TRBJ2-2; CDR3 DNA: TGTGCCAGCAGCTTAGTCGGTAGCCCCTTTCCCGGGGAGCTGTTTTTT; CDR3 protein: CASSLVGSPFPGELFF
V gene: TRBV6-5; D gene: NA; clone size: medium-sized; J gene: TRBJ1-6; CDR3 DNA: TGTGCCAGCAGTTACTCGTTGGGACTCCTCCACTTT; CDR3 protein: CASSYSLGLLHF
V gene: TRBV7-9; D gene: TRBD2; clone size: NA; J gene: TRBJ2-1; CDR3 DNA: TGTGCCAGCAGCTTAGGCGGGGGGAGTTCCAATGAGCAGTTCTTC; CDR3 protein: CASSLGGGSSNEQFF
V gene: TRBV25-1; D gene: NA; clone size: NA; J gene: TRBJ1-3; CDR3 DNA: TGTGCCAGCAGTGATTCCGGGTTGGGGGGAAACACCATATATTTT; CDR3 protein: CASSDSGLGGNTIYF
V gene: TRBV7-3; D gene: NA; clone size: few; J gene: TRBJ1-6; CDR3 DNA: TGTGCCAGCAGCTTATCTGGGGGTGATTCACCCCTCCACTTT; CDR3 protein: CASSLSGGDSPLHF
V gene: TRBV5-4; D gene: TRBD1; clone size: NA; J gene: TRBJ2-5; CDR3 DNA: TGTGCCAGCAGCCAGGGCCGGGACAGGGGTATAGAGACCCAGTACTTC; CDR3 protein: CASSQGRDRGIETQYF
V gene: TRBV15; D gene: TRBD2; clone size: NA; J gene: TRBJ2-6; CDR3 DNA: TGTGCCTCCGCGGGGGGCGCGGACTCTGGGGCCAACGTCCTGACTTTC; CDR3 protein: CASAGGADSGANVLTF
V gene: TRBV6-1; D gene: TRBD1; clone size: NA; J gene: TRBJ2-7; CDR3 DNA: TGTGCCAGCAGTGCCCGCCCGACAGGGGAAGGAGAGCAGTACTTC; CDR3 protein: CASSARPTGEGEQYF
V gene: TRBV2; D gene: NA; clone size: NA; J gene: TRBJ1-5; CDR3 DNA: TGTGCCAGCACCGGTGACGGAGATCAGCCCCAGCATTTT; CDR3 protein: CASTGDGDQPQHF
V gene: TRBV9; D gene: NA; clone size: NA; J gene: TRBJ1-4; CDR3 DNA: TGTGCCAGCAGCGTGGGTCACGCCGATGAAAAACTGTTTTTT; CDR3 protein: CASSVGHADEKLFF
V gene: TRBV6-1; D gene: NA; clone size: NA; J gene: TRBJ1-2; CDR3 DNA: TGTGCCAGCACTTCCCTGGGGCAGAACTATGGCTACACCTTC; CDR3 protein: CASTSLGQNYGYTF
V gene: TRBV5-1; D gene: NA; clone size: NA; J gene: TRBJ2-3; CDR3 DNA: TGCGCCAGCAGCTTGGTTTCAGATACGCAGTATTTT; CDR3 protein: CASSLVSDTQYF
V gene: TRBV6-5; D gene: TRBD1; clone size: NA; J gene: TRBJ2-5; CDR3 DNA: TGTGCCAGCAGTTACCCCCGGACAGGGGCGATTAAAGAGACCCAGTACTTC; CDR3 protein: CASSYPRTGAIKETQYF
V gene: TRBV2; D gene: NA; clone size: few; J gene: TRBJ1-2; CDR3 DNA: TGTGCCAGCAGGGAGGGGCGGCTCTCCTATGGCTACACCTTC; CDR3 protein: CASREGRLSYGYTF
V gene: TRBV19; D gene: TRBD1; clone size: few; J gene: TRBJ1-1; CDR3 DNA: TGTGCCAGTAGTACCGGACAGGGTTCGAACACTGAAGCTTTCTTT; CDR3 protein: CASSTGQGSNTEAFF
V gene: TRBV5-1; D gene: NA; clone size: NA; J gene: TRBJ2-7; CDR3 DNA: TGCGCCAGCAGCTTGGAAGTTTCATCCTACGAGCAGTACTTC; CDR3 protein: CASSLEVSSYEQYF
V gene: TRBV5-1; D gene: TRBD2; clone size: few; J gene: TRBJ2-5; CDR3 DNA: TGCGCCAGCAGCCGGGACTATCGGGAGACCCAGTACTTC; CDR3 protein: CASSRDYRETQYF
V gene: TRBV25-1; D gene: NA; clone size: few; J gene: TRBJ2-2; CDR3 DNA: TGTGCCAGCAGTGAATCTGAGCTGGTAGCCGGGGAGCTGTTTTTT; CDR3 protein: CASSESELVAGELFF